The 32 T cell receptor beta chains below all came from one sample that was sequenced in a study of CD8 T cells in ankylosing spondylitis. TCRdb reprocessed the 5' RACE reads with MiXCR, giving one entry per CDR3 protein. The table includes about 280,000 distinct CDR3 sequences, about 20% detected once. Sequencing input: blood, either unsorted or a sorted T cell fraction (not recorded which). The receptors were sampled from a male donor with ankylosing spondylitis or in good health (not recorded which).

In its sample, this clonotype was seen a few times. This sequence joins TRBV12-3 or TRBV12-4 and TRBJ1-2, with D perhaps TRBD1 (6 bases). The CDR3 totals 15 residues. The V end lost 4 bases, the J end lost 4 bases, and 16 bases lay between the germline ends. The CDR3 region is CASSSRQERGYGYTF. As DNA, the CDR3 is TGTGCCAGCAGTTCCCGACAGGAACGGGGCTATGGCTACACCTTC.

This clonotype came up once. The rearrangement uses TRBV4-2 and TRBJ2-3; D is perhaps TRBD1 or TRBD2 (5 bases each). Germline CDR1 and CDR2: LGHNA and YNFKEQ. The CDR3 has 14 residues. The ends were cut back, 4 bases at V and 2 bases at J, with 10 bases in the middle. CDR3: CASSPGTLTDTQYF. The CDR3 DNA follows: TGTGCCAGCAGCCCTGGGACCCTCACAGATACGCAGTATTTT.

This clonotype was seen a few times. In DNA form, the CDR3 reads TGTGCCAGCAGCCATCCTTCGACAGAAGCGAGCACCGGGGAGCTGTTTTTT. This sequence encodes CASSHPSTEASTGELFF. The chain combines TRBV4-2 with TRBJ2-2, with TRBD1 as a possible D gene (5 bases). Trimming pared 3 bases from V and 4 bases from J, leaving 18 bases between. This CDR3 comprises 17 residues. CDR1 LGHNA and CDR2 YNFKEQ come from the germline V gene.

The rearrangement uses TRBV18 and TRBJ2-6; 7 bases match TRBD1. The V gene end was trimmed by 1 base and the J gene end by 1 base; junction bases not matched to a gene: 1. The CDR3 runs to 16 residues. Germline CDR1 is KGHSH and CDR2 is LQKENI. CDR3 nucleotides: TGTGCCAGCTCACCACAGGGGGCTTCTGGGGCCAACGTCCTGACTTTC. Encoded protein: CASSPQGASGANVLTF.

With respect to this clonotype: A much larger clonotype is one base distant, so this may be a read error. The chain carries TRBV5-1 and TRBJ2-2; D could derive from TRBD1 or TRBD2 (6 bases each). CDR1 and CDR2 from the germline V gene are SGHRS and YFSETQ. The CDR3 spans 15 residues. DNA for the CDR3: TGCGCCAGCAGCTCCAGGGGAGGTGACACCAGGGAGCTGTTTTTT. It specifies CASSSRGGDTRELFF.

The chain employs TRBV4-1 and TRBJ2-1, with a possible D match to TRBD1 (6 bases). Germline CDR1 is MGHRA and CDR2 is YSYEKL. V was pared by 0 bases and J by 4 bases, with 10 bases between. The CDR3 sequence is 15 residues long. The CDR3 region is CASSQEGARYNEQFF. The CDR3 bases are TGCGCCAGCAGCCAAGAGGGGGCCCGATACAATGAGCAGTTCTTC.

Turning to this clonotype: An end of the junction does not agree with germline; a read error may underlie this. The chain links TRBV5-6 to TRBJ2-5, with 7 bases that match TRBD1. CDR1 is SGHDT and CDR2 is YYEEEE in the germline V gene. This CDR3 region has 13 residues. This chain's CDR3 is CVSSLRTGETQYF. CDR3 DNA: TGTGTCAGCAGCCTAAGGACAGGAGAGACCCAGTACTTC.

This clonotype came up many times. The chain is built from TRBV15 and TRBJ1-1, with 7 bases lining up with TRBD1. The CDR3 totals 15 residues. Unmatched junction bases numbered 2, after V lost 0 bases and J lost 1 base. The germline gives CDR1 LNHNV, CDR2 YYDKDF (reference sequence). As DNA, the CDR3 is TGTGCCACCAGCAGAGATGCAGGGGGGAACACTGAAGCTTTCTTT. Translated, it gives CATSRDAGGNTEAFF.

The chain employs TRBV14 and TRBJ2-1, with D unclear. CDR1 and CDR2 from the germline V gene are SGHDN and FVKESK. The CDR3 runs to 13 residues. V dropped 1 base and J dropped 4 bases, with 5 bases sitting between them. The CDR3 nucleotides read TGTGCCAGCAGCCAAGTGAGATACAATGAGCAGTTCTTC. Its translation: CASSQVRYNEQFF.

This clonotype was seen repeatedly, ten times or more. V usage is TRBV28 and J usage is TRBJ2-1; D is unresolved. Per germline, CDR1 MDHEN and CDR2 SYDVKM. V was cut by 4 bases and J by 6 bases, with 10 bases left in between. The CDR3 contains 13 residues. The CDR3, as DNA: TGTGCCAGCAGTTCCCCCGGGCCCAATGAGCAGTTCTTC. Translation gives CASSSPGPNEQFF. The whole variable domain, filled in from reference TRBV28 and TRBJ2-1, reads DVKVTQSSRYLVKRTGEKVFLECVQDMDHENMFWYRQDPGLGLRLIYFSYDVKMKEKGDIPEGYSVSREKKERFSLILESASTNQTSMYLCASSSPGPNEQFFGPGTRLTVL.

This clonotype was picked up a small number of times. This rearrangement joins TRBV12-3 or TRBV12-4 to TRBJ2-2; D assignment may be TRBD1 or TRBD2 (6 bases each). The V gene lost 7 bases and the J gene lost 8 bases, with 17 bases spanning the gap. The CDR3 consists of 14 residues. The CDR3 region is CASKTGREMGELFF. DNA of the CDR3: TGTGCCAGCAAGACAGGTCGGGAGATGGGGGAGCTGTTTTTT.

This clonotype was detected a few times. The chain carries TRBV11-2 and TRBJ2-1; D is possibly TRBD1 (6 bases). CDR3 length: 13 amino acids. Germline V gives CDR1 SGHAT, CDR2 FQNNGV. V shed 8 bases and J shed 2 bases, with 10 bases lying between them. This CDR3 reads CASEGDAYNEQFF. In DNA form, the CDR3 reads TGTGCCAGCGAGGGGGATGCCTACAATGAGCAGTTCTTC.

This clonotype occurred many times. The chain has TRBV24-1 and TRBJ2-2; 12 bases line up with TRBD2. The CDR3 totals 20 residues. The junction had 17 bases not matched to a gene; V was cut back by 10 bases and J by 0 bases. Germline lookup yields CDR1 KGHDR and CDR2 SFDVKD. CDR3 sequence (DNA): TGTGCCACTGGAAGGGGATTTCGACTAGCGGGAGACACGAACACCGGGGAGCTGTTTTTT. Its translation: CATGRGFRLAGDTNTGELFF.

In this sample, this clonotype turned up a few times. The chain combines TRBV11-2 with TRBJ2-1, with D tentatively TRBD2 (7 bases). Trimming stripped 1 base from V and 5 bases from J, with 24 bases between. The CDR3 extends over 19 amino acids. CDR1 is SGHAT and CDR2 is FQNNGV in the germline V gene. The CDR3 loop reads CASSLVGLGGGRFDNEQFF. CDR3 DNA: TGTGCCAGCAGCTTAGTCGGACTCGGGGGCGGGAGATTTGACAATGAGCAGTTCTTC. Variable domain in full (rest from reference TRBV11-2 and TRBJ2-1): EAGVAQSPRYKIIEKRQSVAFWCNPISGHATLYWYQQILGQGPKLLIQFQNNGVVDDSQLPKDRFSAERLKGVDSTLKIQPAKLEDSAVYLCASSLVGLGGGRFDNEQFFGPGTRLTVL.

The chain couples TRBV11-2 to TRBJ1-2; D not resolved. Germline V gives CDR1 SGHAT, CDR2 FQNNGV. The ends were cut back, 5 bases at V and 4 bases at J, with 14 bases in the middle. The CDR3 length is 14 residues. The CDR3 sequence is CASSRTTQLYGYTF. CDR3 in DNA: TGTGCCAGCAGCCGAACCACCCAGCTCTATGGCTACACCTTC.

The chain uses TRBV5-1 and TRBJ2-5; 10 positions match TRBD1. The CDR3 runs 15 residues. Trimming at V came to 0 bases and at J to 6 bases, leaving 5 bases not matched to a gene. Germline lookup yields CDR1 SGHRS and CDR2 YFSETQ. The CDR3 sequence: CASSLDGDRGQTQYF. The CDR3 region has the DNA TGCGCCAGCAGCTTGGACGGGGACAGGGGACAGACCCAGTACTTC.

A few counts support this clonotype. The V gene is TRBV5-1, the J gene TRBJ2-5; tentatively, D is TRBD2 (5 bases). The CDR3 totals 13 residues. V lost 0 bases and J 4 bases, leaving 7 bases between the germline ends. Germline-derived CDR1 and CDR2 are SGHRS and YFSETQ. The CDR3 reads CASSLVARETQYF. For the CDR3, the DNA is TGCGCCAGCAGCTTGGTAGCGCGAGAGACCCAGTACTTC.

This clonotype was seen more than once but under ten times. The J gene is TRBJ2-7, the V gene TRBV19; D may correspond to TRBD1 or TRBD2 (5 bases each). CDR1 is LNHDA, CDR2 SQIVND, per germline (reference sequence). CDR3 length: 15 residues. The CDR3 loop is CAKERGFRSSYEQYV. CDR3 nucleotides: TGTGCAAAGGAACGGGGCTTTAGGAGCTCCTACGAGCAGTACGTC.

This clonotype was recorded a few times. The rearrangement uses TRBV7-8 and TRBJ1-5; D gene uncertain. V gave up 4 bases and J gave up 0 bases, with 7 bases separating them. The CDR3 contains 14 residues. CDR1 is SGHVS, CDR2 FQNEAQ, per germline. CDR3 protein: CASSSGVSNQPQHF. CDR3 coding DNA: TGTGCCAGCAGCTCAGGAGTTAGCAATCAGCCCCAGCATTTT.

A note on this clonotype: A read error may produce the germline difference seen at one junction end. The V call is TRBV24-1, the J call TRBJ2-1; 9 nucleotides match TRBD1. The germline V gene encodes CDR1 KGHDR and CDR2 SFDVKD. This CDR3 has 15 residues. The DNA for the CDR3 is TGTGCCACCAGCTATCGGGACAGGGCACACAATGAGCAGTCCTTC. Protein: CATSYRDRAHNEQSF.

The chain couples TRBV18 to TRBJ2-7; the D gene is possibly TRBD2 (6 bases). Germline CDR1 is KGHSH and CDR2 is LQKENI. V gave up 4 bases and J gave up 12 bases, with 16 bases separating them. The CDR3 has 12 residues. The DNA of the CDR3 is TGTGCCAGCTCACTAACTGGGGACTCAATGTACGTC. As protein: CASSLTGDSMYV.

At least ten counts were recorded for this clonotype. The chain links TRBV5-1 to TRBJ2-1, with 7 nucleotides matching TRBD2. This CDR3 contains 17 residues. Trimming removed 4 bases from V and 4 bases from J; junction bases left unmatched: 14. Germline CDR1 is SGHRS and CDR2 is YFSETQ. The CDR3, as DNA: TGCGCCAGCAGCCCTGGGGCACTGGGGGGGACTTACAATGAGCAGTTCTTC. Its translation is CASSPGALGGTYNEQFF.

This clonotype was seen repeatedly, ten times or more. The rearrangement links TRBV28 to TRBJ2-7; no clear D. V lost 8 bases and J lost 5, with 4 bases in between. Per germline, CDR1 MDHEN and CDR2 SYDVKM. The CDR3 is made up of 9 amino acids. The CDR3 DNA reads TGTGCCAGCGGTGACGAGCAGTACGTC. Translating it yields CASGDEQYV.

This chain links TRBV5-6 with TRBJ2-1, with D possibly being TRBD2 (5 bases). Trimming cost V 4 bases and J 6 bases, with 17 bases left between them. Per the germline V gene, CDR1 is SGHDT and CDR2 is YYEEEE. The length of the CDR3 is 15 residues. The CDR3 DNA sequence: TGTGCCAGCAGCCCCGGACTTCGGTGGGGCAATGAGCAGTTCTTC. Its translation is CASSPGLRWGNEQFF.

The DNA of the CDR3 is TGTGCCAGCAGTCCCTTCATGGGGTTCTGGCGGGGGACCACAGATACGCAGTATTTT. Amino acids: CASSPFMGFWRGTTDTQYF. The chain joins TRBV28 to TRBJ2-3; 7 bases agree with TRBD2. Per germline, CDR1 MDHEN and CDR2 SYDVKM. Unmatched junction bases numbered 19, after V lost 5 bases and J lost 2 bases. The CDR3 runs 19 residues.

The chain joins TRBV20-1 to TRBJ1-3; 8 bases are a match to TRBD1. The ends lost 3 bases at V and 2 bases at J; junction bases unmatched: 6. The CDR3 is made up of 15 amino acids. The V gene's germline CDR1 is DFQATT and CDR2 SNEGSKA (reference sequence). The DNA of the CDR3 is TGCAGTGCTAGCCCGGACAGGGAAACTGGAAACACCATATATTTT. It is translated as CSASPDRETGNTIYF.

V is TRBV12-3 or TRBV12-4 and J is TRBJ2-3; either TRBD1 or TRBD2 may fit D (6 bases each). Deletions cut 6 bases from V and 2 bases from J, with 15 bases between. This CDR3 comprises 15 residues. CDR3 loop: CASRLSWGATDTQYF. CDR3 DNA: TGTGCCAGCAGGCTTTCGTGGGGGGCCACAGATACGCAGTATTTT.

The chain uses TRBV14 and TRBJ1-1; D might be TRBD1 (5 bases). Trimming left V 2 bases short and J 10 bases short, with 23 bases between. There are 16 residues in the CDR3. The germline V gene encodes CDR1 SGHDN and CDR2 FVKESK. CDR3 nucleotide sequence: TGTGCCAGCAGCCAACGGCCGGGACTGACACGCGCGGGAGCTTTCTTT. Its protein is CASSQRPGLTRAGAFF.

The chain links TRBV6-5 to TRBJ2-6, with no clear D. V lost 2 bases and J lost 1, with 6 bases in between. The CDR3 extends over 15 amino acids. Germline CDR1 MNHEY, CDR2 SVGAGI. For the CDR3, the DNA is TGTGCCAGCAGTTACGTAGGGTCTGGGGCCAACGTCCTGACTTTC. Protein product: CASSYVGSGANVLTF.

CDR3 region: CASSQRDLGGYTF. The DNA of the CDR3 is TGTGCCAGCAGCCAAAGGGACCTAGGGGGCTACACCTTC. The J gene is TRBJ1-2, the V gene TRBV3-1, with D possibly TRBD1 on 5 matching bases. This CDR3 spans 13 amino acids. Germline CDR1 LGHDT, CDR2 YNNKEL (reference sequence). Trimming took off 2 bases at V and 8 bases at J, with 12 bases between the two ends.

This clonotype has just a few counts. The chain is built from TRBV4-1 and TRBJ1-1; TRBD1 matches 7 bases. J lost 0 bases, V lost 3 bases, and 16 bases had no gene match. Germline CDR1 MGHRA, CDR2 YSYEKL. The CDR3 loop spans 19 amino acids. Here the CDR3 reads CASSHPKESNRGMNTEAFF. CDR3 nucleotide sequence: TGCGCCAGCAGCCATCCGAAAGAATCAAACAGGGGAATGAACACTGAAGCTTTCTTT.

The rearrangement uses TRBV6-1 and TRBJ2-3, with D tentatively TRBD1 (5 bases). CDR1 is MNHNS, CDR2 SASEGT, per germline. The V and J ends lost 4 bases and 4 bases respectively, with 12 bases between them. The CDR3 extends over 14 amino acids. The CDR3 is CASSATRVADTQYF. The CDR3 DNA is TGTGCCAGCAGTGCCACCAGGGTAGCAGATACGCAGTATTTT.